The 17 T cell receptor beta chains presented below share a single source sample, sequenced in a study of Ad26.COV2.S vaccination and SARS-CoV-2 variants. Clones were sequenced by immunoSEQ multiplex PCR, and TCRdb holds only the in-frame ones, with some missing. The sample consists of roughly 500,000 clones, roughly nine tenths of them appearing once. Treatment of the sample: some 20 received Ad26.COV2.S at low or high dose, single or two shots; about 5 received placebo; per-sample allocation not given. It was on day 63 after the first vaccine or placebo injection that samples were taken. This specimen consisted of peripheral blood, obtained in a trial of Ad26.COV2.S vaccine versus placebo. The receptors originated from a person between 18 and 65 years old who received the Ad26.COV2.S COVID-19 vaccine or a placebo.

The chain recombines TRBV28 with TRBJ2-7; D possibly corresponds to TRBD1 (6 bases). In germline, CDR1 is MDHEN, CDR2 SYDVKM. Trimming removed 2 bases at V and 5 bases at J, with 16 bases between. CDR3 size: 15 residues. The CDR3 coding sequence is TGTGCCAGCAGTTTAACGTCTCTCAACAGGGACGAGCAGTACTTC. Encoded protein: CASSLTSLNRDEQYF.

The chain carries TRBV27 and TRBJ2-2; possibly TRBD2 for D (5 bases). The germline V gene encodes CDR1 MNHEY and CDR2 SMNVEV (reference sequence). V lost 3 bases to trimming and J lost 5 bases, with 10 bases between them. The CDR3 consists of 14 residues. The CDR3 DNA is TGTGCCAGCAGTTTCGGGGAAGGTACCGGGGAGCTGTTTTTT. Translating it yields CASSFGEGTGELFF.

V usage is TRBV2 and J usage is TRBJ2-5, with D perhaps matching TRBD1 or TRBD2 (5 bases each). Trimming took off 4 bases at V and 0 bases at J, with 9 bases between the two ends. CDR3 length: 14 residues. Germline CDR1 is SNHLY and CDR2 is FYNNEI. Here the CDR3 reads CASSGRTHQETQYF. Written as DNA, the CDR3 is TGTGCCAGCAGTGGGAGGACACACCAAGAGACCCAGTACTTC. The whole variable domain, remainder taken from reference TRBV2 and TRBJ2-5, is EPEVTQTPSHQVTQMGQEVILRCVPISNHLYFYWYRQILGQKVEFLVSFYNNEISEKSEIFDDQFSVERPDGSNFTLKIRSTKLEDSAMYFCASSGRTHQETQYFGPGTRLLVL.

The chain joins TRBV13 to TRBJ1-1, with 7 bases that match TRBD1. Per germline, CDR1 PRHDT and CDR2 FYEKMQ (reference sequence). This CDR3 spans 13 amino acids. After removal of 6 bases from V and 1 base from J, the junction contained 2 bases not matched to a gene. CDR3 protein: CASRRGQNTEAFF. Written as DNA, the CDR3 is TGTGCCAGCAGAAGGGGGCAGAACACTGAAGCTTTCTTT.

CDR3 protein: CASSQVWAVNSPLHF. CDR3 in DNA: TGTGCCAGCAGCCAAGTTTGGGCGGTGAATTCACCCCTCCACTTT. The chain links TRBV3-1 (or the pseudogene TRBV3-2) to TRBJ1-6; no reliable D call. The germline V gene has CDR1 LGHDT and CDR2 YNNKEL (reference sequence). The CDR3 runs 15 residues. V was clipped by 1 base and J by 7 bases, with 11 bases between them.

The chain recombines TRBV7-3 with TRBJ2-2; 9 bases map to TRBD1. Germline V gene lookup returns CDR1 SGHTA and CDR2 FQGTGA. V trimming: 2 bases; J trimming: 5 bases; junction bases outside the gene matches: 6. The CDR3 has 16 amino acids. CDR3 sequence reads: CASSLGGQGWTGELFF. The CDR3 DNA is TGTGCCAGCAGCTTAGGTGGACAGGGGTGGACCGGGGAGCTGTTTTTT.

V is TRBV5-4 and J is TRBJ2-2; TRBD1 might be the D (7 bases). Germline values: CDR1 SGHNT, CDR2 YYREEE (reference sequence). Deletions cut 2 bases from V and 8 bases from J, with 16 bases between. The CDR3 sequence is 15 residues long. Here the CDR3 reads CASSFWGAQGGELFF. Written as DNA, the CDR3 is TGTGCCAGCAGCTTCTGGGGGGCACAGGGGGGGGAGCTGTTTTTT. The variable domain in full, with the rest retrieved from reference TRBV5-4 and TRBJ2-2, is ETGVTQSPTHLIKTRGQQVTLRCSSQSGHNTVSWYQQALGQGPQFIFQYYREEENGRGNFPPRFSGLQFPNYSSELNVNALELDDSALYLCASSFWGAQGGELFFGEGSRLTVL.

The V gene is TRBV19, the J gene TRBJ1-5; possibly TRBD1 for D (6 bases). The germline CDR1 and CDR2 sequences are LNHDA and SQIVND (reference sequence). The germline V and J ends were trimmed by 6 bases and 10 bases, with 19 bases remaining between them. There are 14 residues in the CDR3. The CDR3 here is CASRHPGHGGPQHF. CDR3 in DNA: TGTGCCAGTAGGCATCCGGGCCATGGGGGCCCCCAGCATTTT.

This chain joins TRBV5-1 and TRBJ2-3; D gene ambiguous. Germline V gene data show CDR1 as SGHRS and CDR2 as YFSETQ. The CDR3 covers 16 residues. V shed 2 bases and J shed 1 base, with 14 bases lying between them. The CDR3, as DNA: TGCGCCAGCAGCTTCGATGTTAGTATCCGCACAGATACGCAGTATTTT. It specifies CASSFDVSIRTDTQYF.

The V gene is TRBV7-8, the J gene TRBJ1-5; a weak D match, TRBD1 (6 bases). The V gene lost 4 bases and the J gene lost 6 bases, with 19 bases spanning the gap. The germline gives CDR1 SGHVS, CDR2 FQNEAQ. CDR3 length: 16 residues. For the CDR3, the DNA is TGTGCCAGCAGCTCCAGGGGAGAGGGAAGGGGTCAGCCCCAGCATTTT. It translates to CASSSRGEGRGQPQHF. The full variable domain, with the rest looked up from reference TRBV7-8 and TRBJ1-5, is GAGVSQSPRYKVAKRGQDVALRCDPISGHVSLFWYQQALGQGPEFLTYFQNEAQLDKSGLPSDRFFAERPEGSVSTLKIQRTQQEDSAVYLCASSSRGEGRGQPQHFGDGTRLSIL.

The sample holds a few counts of this clone. Other DNA sequences in the sample encode the same CDR3. The rearrangement joins TRBV7-3 to TRBJ2-3; D is unresolved. V shed 5 bases and J shed 6 bases, with 12 bases lying between them. The CDR3 covers 13 residues. The germline gives CDR1 SGHTA, CDR2 FQGTGA. Here the CDR3 DNA reads TGTGCCAGCAGCCTGGCCTTGGCGGATACGCAGTATTTT. Amino acids: CASSLALADTQYF.

V gene TRBV20-1 combines with J gene TRBJ2-1, with D perhaps being TRBD1 or TRBD2 (5 bases each). The V gene's germline CDR1 is DFQATT and CDR2 SNEGSKA (reference sequence). This CDR3 comprises 11 residues. The V end was cut by 1 base, the J end by 10 bases, with 8 bases between. The CDR3, as DNA: TGCAGTGCTAGAGGGGGGTGGGAGCAGTTCTTC. Translation gives CSARGGWEQFF.

The chain couples TRBV7-3 to TRBJ1-2; 10 nucleotides agree with TRBD1. This CDR3 has 15 residues. V shed 2 bases, J shed 5 bases, and the junction held 5 bases outside the gene matches. In germline, CDR1 is SGHTA, CDR2 FQGTGA. The CDR3 region is CASSLSSGQGYGYTF. CDR3 bases: TGTGCCAGCAGCTTATCCTCGGGACAGGGGTATGGCTACACCTTC.

CDR3 sequence (DNA): TGTGCCAGCAGTGAGGTCGCGGGAGCAGATACGCAGTATTTT. Its translation is CASSEVAGADTQYF. The chain recombines TRBV2 with TRBJ2-3; 7 bases are shared with TRBD2. This CDR3 contains 14 residues. Germline V gives CDR1 SNHLY, CDR2 FYNNEI. V shed 3 bases, J shed 4 bases, and the junction held 4 bases outside the gene matches.

The chain combines TRBV27 with TRBJ1-6, with 9 positions matching TRBD1. The CDR3 is 16 amino acids. Trimming at V came to 4 bases and at J to 7 bases, leaving 8 bases not matched to a gene. Germline V CDR1 and CDR2: MNHEY, SMNVEV (reference sequence). The CDR3 nucleotides are TGTGCCAGCAGTTCAACACAGGGGGCGTGGAATTCACCCCTCCACTTT. It encodes CASSSTQGAWNSPLHF.

This sequence joins TRBV23-1 and TRBJ2-7; TRBD1 aligns across 9 bases. TRBV23-1 is an ORF, and what it does is uncertain. This CDR3 is 17 amino acids long. With V trimmed by 0 bases and J by 3 bases, 9 bases remained unmatched. CDR3 in amino acids: CASSQSALWDRDYEQYV. The CDR3, as DNA: TGCGCCAGCAGTCAATCGGCTCTGTGGGACAGGGACTACGAGCAGTACGTC.

V is TRBV5-4 and J is TRBJ2-2; 15 bases agree with TRBD2. The junction had 9 bases not matched to a gene; V was cut back by 5 bases and J by 4 bases. Germline V gene lookup returns CDR1 SGHNT and CDR2 YYREEE (reference sequence). This CDR3 has 18 residues. As DNA, the CDR3 is TGTGCCAGCAGAACCGGGACTAGCGGGGGGCAAGGCACCGGGGAGCTGTTTTTT. This gives the protein CASRTGTSGGQGTGELFF.